This TCR beta chain was found in a study of T cells in women clearing cervical HPV infection (dated by TCRdb to between 2018 and 2020). Broadly, across the study: Cases were roughly 24 women with histologically confirmed HPV16-related CIN3 or worse, including a couple of invasive cancers. The exploratory proof-of-principle case-control study was nested within the Guanacaste HPV Natural History Study in Costa Rica and compared TCR repertoires across cervical HPV16 outcomes. The controls were some 23 women whose single incident HPV16 infection cleared within 12 months with no development of precancer or cancer. Cases and controls were matched on year of sample collection and on age within five years. The parent cohort enrolled over 8,500 women aged 18 or older in Guanacaste, Costa Rica, in about 1993 to 1995 and followed the women for about 7 years. Among cases, blood sampling occurred a median of around 160 days after lesion detection, with an interquartile range of about 90 to 230 days. A median age of roughly 33 years was observed in cases versus approximately 38 in controls, and no significant differences in baseline characteristics were found. HLA typing was available for only a few women, so HLA type could not be excluded as a confounder. Blood from cases was collected at the visit at which the lesion was first identified, whereas blood from controls was collected once infection was no longer detected. Quality controls consisted of five blinded duplicates per group, for a total of about 60 samples made up of approximately 50 participants and around 10 replicates. General study outcomes and caveats: The cross-sectional design could not show whether associations preceded infection or resulted from it; effector/memory subsets and HPV-specific T cells were not isolated. By combining richness with V gene abundances, random forest classifiers separated cases from controls with an estimated AUC of less than 0.85. Because the number of T cells per sample was unknown, the richness differences could reflect varying T-cell content rather than repertoire biology. TCR repertoire richness was significantly higher in CIN3+ cases than in controls across sequencing depths, while evenness did not differ.

For this clone: What this receptor recognizes is not known.

The immunoSEQ assay used multiplex PCR to amplify TCR beta CDR3 regions from an average of approximately 1,100 ng of genomic DNA per sample. The assay corrected primer bias using a complete synthetic TCR repertoire to establish an amplification baseline. Amplicons were sequenced on the Illumina platform. As for the authors' bioinformatics: Sequences were error-corrected by clustering with frequency ratios and a modified nearest-neighbor algorithm and were then analyzed in the immunoSEQ Analyzer with IMGT gene definitions. At each rarefaction depth, TCR richness and evenness were averaged across 20 rarefaction repeats, and samples with fewer sequences than that depth were excluded. V, D and J gene relative abundances were compared between groups with Wilcoxon rank sum tests, applying FDR correction. Blinded duplicates gave an intraclass correlation of 95.6% for TCR richness and an average of roughly 82% across 70 or so gene segments. Drawn from immuneACCESS, this table holds only the in-frame rearrangements with V and J called that TCRdb kept. Clones are partly lost; checked studies trace under half to an unresolved V gene and leave the rest unexplained. The D gene and trimming were derived from the DNA, and the V and J assignments and clone size from that table. The table kept for this sample lists 40,000 to 55,000 clones. The ten top clones hold around 1.3% of the sample.

Every participant had a single incident cervical HPV16 infection, and women with prevalent HPV16 infections were excluded. Cervical HPV DNA was detected with MY09/MY11 PCR, and genotyping was done by dot-blot hybridization. Roughly 15 mL of heparinized blood was centrifuged, after which the buffy coat was aliquoted, frozen at -30 degrees C, and then stored at -80 degrees C. QIAGEN kits were used to extract genomic DNA from the buffy coat specimens. The origin of this receptor is a woman aged 18-69 years with a cervical HPV16 infection that either progressed to CIN3+ or cleared (not recorded which). Sequenced: blood buffy coat.

Partial CDR3 DNA: TGTGCCAGCAGCTTACGGGGGGGTGACTTAGAGACG. It translates to CASSLRGGDLET. The whole CDR3 sequence is CASSLRGGDLETQYF. The chain couples TRBV7-3 to TRBJ2-3, with 8 bases in between that match TRBD2. The read ends 3 residues shy of where the CDR3 ends; the end is completed using the germline J gene. CDR1 and CDR2 were assigned from the germline V gene as SGHTA and FQGTGA. From its cysteine to its phenylalanine, the CDR3 spans 15 amino acids. The DNA shown is the part of the CDR3 that was read: 36 bases, in frame from base 1.